Reported below is one T cell receptor (beta chain). At baseline, cycle 4 day 1, and cycle 7 day 1, blood was sampled. The germline V gene has CDR1 MDHEN and CDR2 SYDVKM. Trimming took 4 bases from V and 5 from J, leaving 17 bases between them. The CDR3 has 15 residues. The sample belongs to a study of OX40 agonist ivuxolimab in advanced cancers. Repertoires were generated with immunoSEQ multiplex PCR, while TCRdb's copy carries only in-frame clones and drops some. Of approximately 87,000 clones detected, around 91% appear once; the ten largest clones hold around 0.86%. The receptor was derived from an adult with an advanced solid tumor such as melanoma, head and neck, liver or kidney cancer. This chain links TRBV28 with TRBJ2-5; no firm D call. The sequences come from CD4+ or CD8+ T cells sorted from blood, collected in a trial of the OX40 agonist ivuxolimab. The DNA for the CDR3 is TGTGCCAGCAGTTCGTTGATTGGGATTGGGGAGACCCAGTACTTC. The encoded protein is CASSSLIGIGETQYF.